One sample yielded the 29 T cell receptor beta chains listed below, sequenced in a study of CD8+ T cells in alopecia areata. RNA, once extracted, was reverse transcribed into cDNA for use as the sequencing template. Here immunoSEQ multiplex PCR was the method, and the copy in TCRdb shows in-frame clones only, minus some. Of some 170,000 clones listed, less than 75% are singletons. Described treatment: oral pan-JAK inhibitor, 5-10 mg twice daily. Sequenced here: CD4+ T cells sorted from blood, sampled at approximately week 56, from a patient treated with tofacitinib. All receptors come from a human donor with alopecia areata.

DNA of the CDR3: TGTGCCTGGAGCGTCGACAGGGCCGGCCAGCCCCAGCATTTT. Translation gives CAWSVDRAGQPQHF. J is TRBJ1-5 and V is TRBV30, with TRBD1 identical over 7 bases. The germline V gene encodes CDR1 GTSNPN and CDR2 SVGIG (reference sequence). The V gene end was trimmed by 3 bases and the J gene end by 7 bases; junction bases not matched to a gene: 9. The CDR3 consists of 14 residues.

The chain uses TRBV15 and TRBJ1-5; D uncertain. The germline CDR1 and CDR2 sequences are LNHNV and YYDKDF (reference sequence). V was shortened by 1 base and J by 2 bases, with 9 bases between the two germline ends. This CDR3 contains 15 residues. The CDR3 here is CATSRAPLGNQPQHF. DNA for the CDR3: TGTGCCACCAGCAGAGCTCCCCTCGGCAATCAGCCCCAGCATTTT.

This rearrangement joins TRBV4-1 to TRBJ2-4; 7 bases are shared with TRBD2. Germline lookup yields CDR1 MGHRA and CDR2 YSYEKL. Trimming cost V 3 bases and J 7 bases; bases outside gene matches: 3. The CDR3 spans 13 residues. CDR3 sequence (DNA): TGCGCCAGCAGCCAGACCGGGGGGAACATTCAGTACTTC. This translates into CASSQTGGNIQYF.

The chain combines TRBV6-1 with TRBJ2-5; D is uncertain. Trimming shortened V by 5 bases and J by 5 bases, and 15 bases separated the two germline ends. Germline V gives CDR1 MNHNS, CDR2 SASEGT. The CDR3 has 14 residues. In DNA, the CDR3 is TGTGCCAGCAGTCCTATGCCGACGTCGGAGACCCAGTACTTC. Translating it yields CASSPMPTSETQYF.

CDR3 amino acids: CASSEVDTQYF. CDR3 sequence (DNA): TGTGCCAGCAGTGAAGTTGATACGCAGTATTTT. The gene calls are TRBV2 and TRBJ2-3, with unresolved D. Germline V gene lookup returns CDR1 SNHLY and CDR2 FYNNEI. The CDR3 extends over 11 amino acids. V gave up 1 base and J gave up 6 bases, with 2 bases separating them.

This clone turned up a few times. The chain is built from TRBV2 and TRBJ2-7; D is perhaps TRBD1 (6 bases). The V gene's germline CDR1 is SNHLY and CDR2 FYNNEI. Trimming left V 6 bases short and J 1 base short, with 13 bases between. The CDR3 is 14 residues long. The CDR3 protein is CASSGNTGSYEQYF. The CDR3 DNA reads TGTGCCAGCAGCGGGAATACAGGGTCCTACGAGCAGTACTTC.

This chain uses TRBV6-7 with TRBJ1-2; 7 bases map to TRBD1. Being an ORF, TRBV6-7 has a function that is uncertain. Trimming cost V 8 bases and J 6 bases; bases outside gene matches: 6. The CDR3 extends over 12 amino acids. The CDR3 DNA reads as TGTGCCAGCGCCGACAGGGACCATGGCTACACCTTC. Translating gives CASADRDHGYTF.

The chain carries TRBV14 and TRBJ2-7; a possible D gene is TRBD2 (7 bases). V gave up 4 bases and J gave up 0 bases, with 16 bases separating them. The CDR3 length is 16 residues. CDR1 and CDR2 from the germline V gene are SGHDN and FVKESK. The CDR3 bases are TGTGCCAGCAGCCGCTCGGGGGGCACCGTCTCCTACGAGCAGTACTTC. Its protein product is CASSRSGGTVSYEQYF.

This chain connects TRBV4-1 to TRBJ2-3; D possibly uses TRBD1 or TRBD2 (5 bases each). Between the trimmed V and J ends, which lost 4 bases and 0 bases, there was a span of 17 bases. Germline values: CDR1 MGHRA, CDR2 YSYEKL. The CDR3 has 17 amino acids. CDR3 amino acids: CASSLPTSGRSTDTQYF. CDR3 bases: TGCGCCAGCAGCCTCCCGACCTCGGGGCGTAGCACAGATACGCAGTATTTT.

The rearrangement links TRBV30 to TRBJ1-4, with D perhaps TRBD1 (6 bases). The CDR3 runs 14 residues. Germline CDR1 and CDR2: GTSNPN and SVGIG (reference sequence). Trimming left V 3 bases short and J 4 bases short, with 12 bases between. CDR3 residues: CAWRRQALNEKLFF. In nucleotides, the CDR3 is TGTGCCTGGAGGCGACAGGCGCTTAATGAAAAACTGTTTTTT.

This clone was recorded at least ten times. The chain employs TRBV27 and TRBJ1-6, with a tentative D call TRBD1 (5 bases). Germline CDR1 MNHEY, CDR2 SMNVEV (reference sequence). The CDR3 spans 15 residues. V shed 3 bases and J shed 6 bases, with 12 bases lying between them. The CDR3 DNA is TGTGCCAGCAGTTTGGAGGGACGGCCTAATTCACCCCTCCACTTT. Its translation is CASSLEGRPNSPLHF.

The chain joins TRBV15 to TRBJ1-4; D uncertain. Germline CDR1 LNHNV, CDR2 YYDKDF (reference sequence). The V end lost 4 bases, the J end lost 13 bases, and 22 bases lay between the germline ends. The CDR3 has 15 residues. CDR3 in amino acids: CATSTKSFSNVRLFF. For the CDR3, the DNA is TGTGCCACCAGCACCAAGTCGTTTTCGAATGTTAGACTGTTTTTT.

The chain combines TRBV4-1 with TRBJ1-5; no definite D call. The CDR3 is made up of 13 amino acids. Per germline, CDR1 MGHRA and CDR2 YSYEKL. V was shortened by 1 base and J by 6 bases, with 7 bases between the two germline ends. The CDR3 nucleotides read TGCGCCAGCAGCCAAGGGGTAGCTCAGCCCCAGCATTTT. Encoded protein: CASSQGVAQPQHF.

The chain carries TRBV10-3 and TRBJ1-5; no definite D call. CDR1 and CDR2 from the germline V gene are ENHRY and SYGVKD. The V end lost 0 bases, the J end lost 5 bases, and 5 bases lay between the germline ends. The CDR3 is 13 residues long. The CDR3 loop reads CAISESDDQPQHF. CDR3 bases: TGTGCCATCAGTGAGTCGGACGATCAGCCCCAGCATTTT.

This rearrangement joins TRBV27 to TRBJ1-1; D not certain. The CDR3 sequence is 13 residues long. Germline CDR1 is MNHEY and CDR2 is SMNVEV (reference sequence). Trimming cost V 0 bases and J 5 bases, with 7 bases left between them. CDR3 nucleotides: TGTGCCAGCAGTTTATCGGTATTGACTGAAGCTTTCTTT. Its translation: CASSLSVLTEAFF.

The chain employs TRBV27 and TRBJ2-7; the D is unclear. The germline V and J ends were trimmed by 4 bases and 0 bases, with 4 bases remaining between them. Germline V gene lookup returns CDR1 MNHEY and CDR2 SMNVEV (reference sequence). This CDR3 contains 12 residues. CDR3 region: CASSSSSYEQYF. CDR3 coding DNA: TGTGCCAGCAGTTCGAGCTCCTACGAGCAGTACTTC.

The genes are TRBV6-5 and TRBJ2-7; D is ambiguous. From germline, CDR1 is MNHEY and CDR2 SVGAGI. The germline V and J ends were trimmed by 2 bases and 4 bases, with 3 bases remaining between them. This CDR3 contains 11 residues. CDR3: CASSYMYEQYF. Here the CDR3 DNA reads TGTGCCAGCAGTTACATGTACGAGCAGTACTTC.

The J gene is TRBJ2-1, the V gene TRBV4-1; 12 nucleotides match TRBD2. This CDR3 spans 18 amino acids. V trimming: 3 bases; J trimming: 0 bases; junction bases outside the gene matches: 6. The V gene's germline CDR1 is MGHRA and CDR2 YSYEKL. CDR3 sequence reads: CASSQTSGGPSSYNEQFF. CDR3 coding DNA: TGCGCCAGCAGCCAGACTAGCGGGGGCCCAAGCTCCTACAATGAGCAGTTCTTC.

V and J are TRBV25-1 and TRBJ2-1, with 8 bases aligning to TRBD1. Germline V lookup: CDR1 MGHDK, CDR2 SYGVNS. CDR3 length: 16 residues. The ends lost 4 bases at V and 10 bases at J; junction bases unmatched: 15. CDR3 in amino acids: CASSGMALRTGNEQFF. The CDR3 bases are TGTGCCAGCAGTGGCATGGCCCTCCGGACAGGGAACGAGCAGTTCTTC.

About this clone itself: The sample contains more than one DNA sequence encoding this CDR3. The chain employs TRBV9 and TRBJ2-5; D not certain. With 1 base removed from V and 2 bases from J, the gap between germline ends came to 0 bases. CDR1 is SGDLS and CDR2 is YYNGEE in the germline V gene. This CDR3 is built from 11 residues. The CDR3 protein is CASSVQETQYF. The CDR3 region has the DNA TGTGCCAGCAGCGTACAAGAGACCCAGTACTTC.

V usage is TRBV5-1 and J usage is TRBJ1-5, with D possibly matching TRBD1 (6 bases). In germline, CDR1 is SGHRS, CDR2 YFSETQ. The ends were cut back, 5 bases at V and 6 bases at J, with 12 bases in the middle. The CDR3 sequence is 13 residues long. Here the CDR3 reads CASSQGGGQPQHF. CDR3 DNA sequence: TGCGCCAGCAGTCAAGGGGGAGGTCAGCCCCAGCATTTT.

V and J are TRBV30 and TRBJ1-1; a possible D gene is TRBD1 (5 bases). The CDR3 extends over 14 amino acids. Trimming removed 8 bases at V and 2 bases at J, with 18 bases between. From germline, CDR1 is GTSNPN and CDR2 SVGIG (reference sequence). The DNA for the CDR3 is TGTGCCGCTATTTCAAGGGGATCCAACACTGAAGCTTTCTTT. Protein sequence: CAAISRGSNTEAFF.

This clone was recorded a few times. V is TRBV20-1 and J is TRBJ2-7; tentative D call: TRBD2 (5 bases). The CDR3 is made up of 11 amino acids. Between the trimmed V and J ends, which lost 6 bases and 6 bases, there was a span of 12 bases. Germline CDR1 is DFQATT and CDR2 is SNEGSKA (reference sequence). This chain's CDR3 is CSARTSVEQYF. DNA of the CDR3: TGCAGTGCCAGAACTAGTGTCGAGCAGTACTTC.

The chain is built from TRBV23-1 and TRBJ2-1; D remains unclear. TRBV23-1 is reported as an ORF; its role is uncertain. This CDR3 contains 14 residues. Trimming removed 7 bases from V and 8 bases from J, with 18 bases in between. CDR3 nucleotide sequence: TGCGCCAGCAAGGAGACCGTATGTCGAGATGAGCAGTTCTTC. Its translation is CASKETVCRDEQFF.

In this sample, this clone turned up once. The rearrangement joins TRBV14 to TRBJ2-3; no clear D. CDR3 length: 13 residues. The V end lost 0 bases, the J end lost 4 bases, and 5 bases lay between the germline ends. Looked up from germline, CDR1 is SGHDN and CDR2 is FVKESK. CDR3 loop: CASSQDVSDTQYF. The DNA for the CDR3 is TGTGCCAGCAGCCAAGATGTGTCAGATACGCAGTATTTT.

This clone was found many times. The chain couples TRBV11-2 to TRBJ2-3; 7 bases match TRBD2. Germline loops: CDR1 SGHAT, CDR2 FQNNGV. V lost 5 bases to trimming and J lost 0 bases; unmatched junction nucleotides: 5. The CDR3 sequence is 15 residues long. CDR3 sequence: CASSKTAGSTDTQYF. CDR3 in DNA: TGTGCCAGCAGCAAAACAGCGGGGAGCACAGATACGCAGTATTTT.

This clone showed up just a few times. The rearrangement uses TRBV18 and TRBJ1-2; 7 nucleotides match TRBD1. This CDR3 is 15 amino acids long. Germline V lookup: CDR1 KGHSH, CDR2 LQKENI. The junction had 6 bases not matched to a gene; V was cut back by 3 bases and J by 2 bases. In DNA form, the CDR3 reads TGTGCCAGCTCACCGATGACAGGGAACAACTATGGCTACACCTTC. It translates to CASSPMTGNNYGYTF. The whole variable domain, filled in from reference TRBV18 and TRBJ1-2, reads NAGVMQNPRHLVRRRGQEARLRCSPMKGHSHVYWYRQLPEEGLKFMVYLQKENIIDESGMPKERFSAEFPKEGPSILRIQQVVRGDSAAYFCASSPMTGNNYGYTFGSGTRLTVV.

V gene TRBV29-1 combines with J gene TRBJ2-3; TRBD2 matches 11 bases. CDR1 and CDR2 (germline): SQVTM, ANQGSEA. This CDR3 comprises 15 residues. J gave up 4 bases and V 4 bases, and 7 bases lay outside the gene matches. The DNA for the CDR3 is TGCAGCGTTGGTATAGCGGGGGGGCATGCAGATACGCAGTATTTT. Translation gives CSVGIAGGHADTQYF.

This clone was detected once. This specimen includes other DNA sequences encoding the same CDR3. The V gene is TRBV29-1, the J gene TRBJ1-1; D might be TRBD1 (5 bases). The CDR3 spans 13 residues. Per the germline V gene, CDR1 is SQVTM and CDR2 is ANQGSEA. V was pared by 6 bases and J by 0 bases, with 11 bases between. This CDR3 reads CSVTGHLNTEAFF. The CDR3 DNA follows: TGCAGCGTAACCGGACATTTGAACACTGAAGCTTTCTTT.